The clone carrying this TCR beta chain showed up just once. The antigen remains unidentified. V trimming: 5 bases; J trimming: 6 bases; junction bases outside the gene matches: 13. CDR1 and CDR2 (germline): SGHVS, FNYEAQ. This CDR3 contains 17 residues. This sample was taken from a study of blood T cells in healthy people across ages. Study-wide results and limits: Diversity figures based on one million T cells were deemed too low.

A J-beta primer mix and a sample-barcoded 5' primer were used in a second PCR of about 7 to 12 cycles. TCRdb reprocessed the 5' RACE reads with MiXCR, giving one entry per CDR3 protein. The sample consists of approximately 1,000,000 distinct CDR3 sequences, 35% to 55% of them appearing once. V and J are TRBV7-6 and TRBJ2-1; TRBD2 aligns across 10 bases. The sequence was collected from a woman aged 60-75 years in good health. Sequences were obtained from blood. This CDR3 reads CASSQFTSGILSNEQFF. As DNA, the CDR3 is TGTGCCAGCAGCCAATTCACTAGCGGGATTTTGAGCAATGAGCAGTTCTTC.